This passage covers 13 T cell receptor beta chains from one sample sequenced in a study of low-dose radiotherapy and immunotherapy resistance in tumors. Gene-specific TRAV and TRBV primers were used for first-strand cDNA, covering alpha and beta chains. It was with a constant-region primer and a V-primer adapter that TCRs were amplified over approximately 20 PCR cycles. TCRdb re-derived calls from the reads in MiXCR, one entry per CDR3 protein. The sample records tens of thousands of distinct CDR3 sequences, 15% to 20% being singletons. Documented time point: before trial treatment. Here the sequenced sample was PBMCs, taken before treatment. Receptors originate from a male donor with prostate cancer.

The table lists this clonotype with many counts. This chain uses TRBV7-9 with TRBJ1-2, with D uncertain. Germline CDR1 is SEHNR and CDR2 is FQNEAQ (reference sequence). V was shortened by 5 bases and J by 4 bases, with 11 bases between the two germline ends. The CDR3 is 13 amino acids. The CDR3 spells CASSPGLSYGYTF. As DNA, the CDR3 is TGTGCCAGCAGCCCGGGTCTTAGCTATGGCTACACCTTC.

The chain couples TRBV6-5 to TRBJ1-5, with D possibly matching TRBD1 (5 bases). Germline CDR1 and CDR2: MNHEY and SVGAGI. V was shortened by 4 bases and J by 11 bases, with 18 bases between the two germline ends. The CDR3 is 14 amino acids. CDR3 region: CASSSTGDEGAQHF. In nucleotides, the CDR3 is TGTGCCAGCAGTTCCACTGGCGATGAAGGGGCCCAGCATTTT.

This clonotype was picked up many times. The chain links TRBV5-6 to TRBJ2-4; TRBD1 matches at 9 bases. Germline assignment: CDR1 SGHDT and CDR2 YYEEEE. V trimming: 2 bases; J trimming: 0 bases; junction bases outside the gene matches: 9. The length of the CDR3 is 18 residues. Here the CDR3 reads CASSFGTGSPLAKNIQYF. The CDR3 DNA reads as TGTGCCAGCAGCTTCGGGACAGGGAGCCCATTAGCCAAAAACATTCAGTACTTC. Full variable domain (rest looked up from reference TRBV5-6 and TRBJ2-4): DAGVTQSPTHLIKTRGQQVTLRCSPKSGHDTVSWYQQALGQGPQFIFQYYEEEERQRGNFPDRFSGHQFPNYSSELNVNALLLGDSALYLCASSFGTGSPLAKNIQYFGAGTRLSVL.

In this sample, this clonotype turned up many times. The germline gene is not matched at one end of the junction; a read error may be the cause. The V call is TRBV20-1, the J call TRBJ2-7; 7 bases agree with TRBD1. The CDR3 consists of 13 residues. In germline, CDR1 is DFQATT, CDR2 SNEGSKA (reference sequence). In DNA, the CDR3 is TGCAGTGCACGGGACAGCTCTTCCTACGAGCAGTATTTC. It translates to CSARDSSSYEQYF.

CDR3 in amino acids: CASSSAGLPYEQYF. DNA of the CDR3: TGCGCCAGCAGCTCGGCAGGGCTCCCCTACGAGCAGTACTTC. The rearrangement links TRBV5-1 to TRBJ2-7; tentatively, D is TRBD1 (5 bases). The CDR3 loop spans 14 amino acids. CDR1 and CDR2 from the germline V gene are SGHRS and YFSETQ. Between the trimmed V and J ends, which lost 3 bases and 2 bases, there was a span of 12 bases. Full variable domain (missing parts from reference TRBV5-1 and TRBJ2-7): KAGVTQTPRYLIKTRGQQVTLSCSPISGHRSVSWYQQTPGQGLQFLFEYFSETQRNKGNFPGRFSGRQFSNSRSEMNVSTLELGDSALYLCASSSAGLPYEQYFGPGTRLTVT.

This clonotype was detected many times. This CDR3 reads CASSLATGTEPTYTEAFF. The CDR3 region has the DNA TGTGCCAGCAGCTTAGCCACCGGGACAGAGCCCACCTACACTGAAGCTTTCTTT. This chain uses TRBV7-8 with TRBJ1-1; TRBD1 matches at 7 bases. Losses at the gene ends were 0 bases for V and 3 bases for J; bases not matched to a gene: 13. The length of the CDR3 is 18 residues. Germline assignment: CDR1 SGHVS and CDR2 FQNEAQ.

This clonotype was detected once. J is TRBJ2-1 and V is TRBV3-1, with 10 nucleotides matching TRBD1. Germline trimming cut 5 bases from V and 11 bases from J; bases unmatched to any gene: 9. This CDR3 has 14 amino acids. Germline V gives CDR1 LGHDT, CDR2 YNNKEL (reference sequence). The CDR3 bases are TGTGCCAGCAGCTGGACAGGGGGAGGGAATAAGCAGTTCTTC. This encodes CASSWTGGGNKQFF.

In this sample, this clonotype turned up a few times. This chain uses TRBV5-1 with TRBJ1-1, with TRBD1 matching 8 bases. Germline CDR1 SGHRS, CDR2 YFSETQ. V was clipped by 4 bases and J by 4 bases; unmatched bases: 18. This CDR3 is 18 amino acids long. The CDR3 loop reads CASSEGGGRGRMLTEAFF. In nucleotides, the CDR3 is TGCGCCAGCAGCGAGGGAGGTGGCAGGGGGCGAATGCTCACTGAAGCTTTCTTT. The entire variable domain, with the rest obtained from reference TRBV5-1 and TRBJ1-1, is as follows: KAGVTQTPRYLIKTRGQQVTLSCSPISGHRSVSWYQQTPGQGLQFLFEYFSETQRNKGNFPGRFSGRQFSNSRSEMNVSTLELGDSALYLCASSEGGGRGRMLTEAFFGQGTRLTVV.

This clonotype was seen ten or more times. This rearrangement joins TRBV20-1 to TRBJ2-5; 10 bases align to TRBD2. This CDR3 spans 15 amino acids. The junction had 6 bases not matched to a gene; V was cut back by 3 bases and J by 2 bases. Germline CDR1 and CDR2: DFQATT and SNEGSKA (reference sequence). In DNA form, the CDR3 reads TGCAGTGCTAGCCCCACACTAGCGGGACAAGAGACCCAGTACTTC. It translates to CSASPTLAGQETQYF.

To note about this clonotype: One junction end does not reproduce the germline sequence, and a read error may be involved. CDR3 sequence reads: CACSLGSYERYF. The CDR3 bases are TGCGCCTGCAGCCTCGGGTCCTACGAGCGGTACTTC. The chain couples TRBV5-1 to TRBJ2-7; unclear D gene. The CDR3 has 12 amino acids. Germline-derived CDR1 and CDR2 are SGHRS and YFSETQ.

This clonotype has at least ten counts. V gene TRBV6-5 combines with J gene TRBJ2-7; D unresolved. V lost 9 bases to trimming and J lost 5 bases, with 20 bases between them. The CDR3 length is 14 residues. Germline V CDR1 and CDR2: MNHEY, SVGAGI. CDR3 DNA sequence: TGTGCCAGTCGAAATGTGGGCACCCAAGACGAGCAGTACTTC. It encodes CASRNVGTQDEQYF.

This clonotype was recorded many times. This chain links TRBV20-1 with TRBJ2-7; perhaps D is TRBD1 or TRBD2 (5 bases each). This CDR3 contains 14 residues. Trimming pared 4 bases from V and 7 bases from J, leaving 20 bases between. From germline, CDR1 is DFQATT and CDR2 SNEGSKA (reference sequence). Here the CDR3 DNA reads TGCAGTGCTACACTCGGACAAACGAGAGGGGAGCAGTACTTC. It encodes CSATLGQTRGEQYF.

This clonotype was seen at least ten times. V and J are TRBV7-2 and TRBJ2-3; 9 bases are a match to TRBD1. The germline gives CDR1 SGHTA, CDR2 FQGNSA. V lost 1 base, J lost 4 bases, and 3 bases stayed unmatched. This CDR3 is built from 15 residues. The CDR3 DNA sequence: TGTGCCAGCAGCTTAGAGAACAGGGGGCCAGATACGCAGTATTTT. Its protein is CASSLENRGPDTQYF.